These 28 T cell receptor beta chains share one sample of origin, sequenced in a study of metastatic and nonmetastatic thyroid tumors. No patient received treatment before thyroid surgery. TCRdb ran MiXCR on the PCR reads. The sample lists some 93,000 clones, 10% to 15% occurring once. Material: blood. Receptors were obtained from a female donor with papillary thyroid cancer or a benign thyroid nodule (not recorded which). Some clones in this sample may be carry-over from other donors' samples.

Points on this clone: A much larger clone is a single base away; this may be a read error. This chain uses TRBV28 with TRBJ2-5, with D uncertain. Germline CDR1 reads MDHEN; CDR2 reads SYDVKM. Trimming cost V 10 bases and J 5 bases, with 17 bases left between them. This CDR3 is 13 amino acids long. The CDR3 spells CATLTWVGETQYF. CDR3 DNA: TGTGCCACCCTAACCTGGGTGGGCGAGACCCAGTACTTC.

The rearrangement joins TRBV12-3 or TRBV12-4 to TRBJ2-1, with a tentative D call TRBD1 (6 bases). The CDR3 sequence is 15 residues long. Trimming removed 4 bases from V and 3 bases from J, with 13 bases in between. The CDR3 loop is CASSSSDRLYNEQFF. CDR3 DNA: TGTGCCAGCAGTTCGTCCGACAGGCTCTACAATGAGCAGTTCTTC.

This clone appeared many times. The CDR3 region is CASSQPGNTEAFF. Here the CDR3 DNA reads TGTGCCAGCAGTCAACCAGGGAACACTGAAGCTTTCTTT. This rearrangement joins TRBV6-1 to TRBJ1-1; D remains ambiguous. The CDR3 length is 13 residues. Per the germline V gene, CDR1 is MNHNS and CDR2 is SASEGT. V was trimmed by 5 bases and J by 1 base, leaving 8 bases between them.

This clone appeared a few times. The chain carries TRBV6-1 and TRBJ2-7; 7 nucleotides align to TRBD1. Germline V gives CDR1 MNHNS, CDR2 SASEGT. The junction had 11 bases not matched to a gene; V was cut back by 3 bases and J by 6 bases. CDR3 length equals 15 residues. The CDR3 is CASSETDGTVAEQYF. The CDR3 DNA reads TGTGCCAGCAGTGAGACGGACGGGACAGTTGCCGAGCAGTACTTC.

This clone was recorded at least ten times. This chain uses TRBV4-2 with TRBJ2-3; D remains ambiguous. Germline CDR1 is LGHNA and CDR2 is YNFKEQ. Trimming left V 4 bases short and J 6 bases short, with 14 bases between. The CDR3 has 14 residues. The CDR3: CASSPRLATDTQYF. The CDR3 DNA reads as TGTGCCAGCAGCCCGAGACTGGCGACGGATACGCAGTATTTT.

This clone was seen a few times. A much larger clone differs from this one at a single base, so this may be a read error. The chain combines TRBV28 with TRBJ2-3, with 8 bases that match TRBD1. Germline CDR1 reads MDHEN; CDR2 reads SYDVKM. V was clipped by 5 bases and J by 4 bases; unmatched bases: 8. CDR3 size: 15 residues. CDR3 coding DNA: TGTGCCAGCAGTCCCGGACAGGGAAGTTCAGATACGCAGTATTTT. Translating it yields CASSPGQGSSDTQYF.

The table lists this clone with many counts. The chain couples TRBV18 to TRBJ1-3; D possibly corresponds to TRBD1 (6 bases). Trimming shortened V by 5 bases and J by 0 bases, and 11 bases separated the two germline ends. This CDR3 is built from 15 residues. Per the germline V gene, CDR1 is KGHSH and CDR2 is LQKENI. In DNA form, the CDR3 reads TGTGCCAGCTCAGAAGGACAGAGCTCTGGAAACACCATATATTTT. Translating gives CASSEGQSSGNTIYF.

Ten or more counts support this clone. The chain couples TRBV25-1 to TRBJ2-1; TRBD1 matches at 9 bases. Trimming took 4 bases from V and 7 from J; bases not matched to a gene: 5. The CDR3 length is 14 residues. Germline V gene lookup returns CDR1 MGHDK and CDR2 SYGVNS. In DNA form, the CDR3 reads TGTGCCAGCAGTGGGGGACAGGGTAGTAATGAGCAGTTCTTC. Translating it yields CASSGGQGSNEQFF.

This clone has ten or more counts. CDR3 loop: CASSFSAKNIQYF. The CDR3 coding sequence is TGTGCCAGCAGTTTTTCCGCCAAAAACATTCAGTACTTC. V usage is TRBV27 and J usage is TRBJ2-4; D unclear. This CDR3 region has 13 residues. CDR1 is MNHEY and CDR2 is SMNVEV in the germline V gene (reference sequence). Trimming took 3 bases from V and 1 from J, leaving 4 bases between them.

Many counts were recorded for this clone. The chain links TRBV20-1 to TRBJ2-1, with D possibly matching TRBD1 (6 bases). CDR3 length: 13 residues. Trimming pared 8 bases from V and 2 bases from J, leaving 13 bases between. Germline V gene data show CDR1 as DFQATT and CDR2 as SNEGSKA (reference sequence). In DNA, the CDR3 is TGCAGTCCCGGGACAAATACCTACAATGAGCAGTTCTTC. Translating it yields CSPGTNTYNEQFF.

Points on this clone: An end of the junction does not agree with germline; a read error may underlie this. The gene calls are TRBV5-1 and TRBJ1-2; D is undetermined. This CDR3 is built from 14 residues. In germline, CDR1 is SGHRS, CDR2 YFSETQ. The CDR3, as DNA: TGCGCCAGCATCTTGACACCCGGCCTCTATGGCTACACCTTC. Translating it yields CASILTPGLYGYTF.

Many counts were recorded for this clone. V usage is TRBV9 and J usage is TRBJ2-3, with TRBD2 identical over 8 bases. V shed 4 bases, J shed 2 bases, and the junction held 9 bases outside the gene matches. The CDR3 is 16 residues long. Germline CDR1 SGDLS, CDR2 YYNGEE. DNA of the CDR3: TGTGCCAGCAGCCCCCGGACTAGCCACCCCACAGATACGCAGTATTTT. Translation gives CASSPRTSHPTDTQYF. Using reference TRBV9 and TRBJ2-3 for the parts outside the CDR3, the full variable domain is DSGVTQTPKHLITATGQRVTLRCSPRSGDLSVYWYQQSLDQGLQFLIQYYNGEERAKGNILERFSAQQFPDLHSELNLSSLELGDSALYFCASSPRTSHPTDTQYFGPGTRLTVL.

The table lists this clone with many counts. V gene TRBV5-6 combines with J gene TRBJ2-2; D might be TRBD2 (6 bases). CDR1 SGHDT and CDR2 YYEEEE come from the germline V gene. This CDR3 is built from 15 residues. Trimming cost V 3 bases and J 5 bases, with 14 bases left between them. CDR3 region: CASSWEAAGTGELFF. The CDR3 DNA reads as TGTGCCAGCAGCTGGGAGGCTGCGGGGACCGGGGAGCTGTTTTTT.

As regards this clone: The junction shows a germline mismatch at one end, possibly a read error. The chain has TRBV5-1 and TRBJ2-1, with 13 bases that match TRBD2. Germline CDR1 is SGHRS and CDR2 is YFSETQ. There are 17 residues in the CDR3. As DNA, the CDR3 is TGCACCAGCAGCCAGGGGACTAGCGGGATGCTTTACAATGAGCAGTTCTTC. It encodes CTSSQGTSGMLYNEQFF.

This clone was counted only a few times. One end of the junction fails to match germline, which may point to a read error. The J gene is TRBJ2-5, the V gene TRBV7-9, with 15 bases fitting TRBD2. CDR3 length: 17 residues. Germline V lookup: CDR1 SEHNR, CDR2 FQNEAQ (reference sequence). As DNA, the CDR3 is TGTGCCAGCAGCATGGGACTAGCGGGAGGTCCCCAAGAGACCAAGTACTTC. It yields the protein CASSMGLAGGPQETKYF.

This clone showed up many times. V usage is TRBV20-1 and J usage is TRBJ2-2, with D hard to call. Per the germline V gene, CDR1 is DFQATT and CDR2 is SNEGSKA (reference sequence). This CDR3 has 12 amino acids. Trimming left V 3 bases short and J 2 bases short, with 4 bases between. The CDR3 spells CSASRNTGELFF. The CDR3 DNA reads as TGCAGTGCTAGTCGTAACACCGGGGAGCTGTTTTTT.

This chain connects TRBV19 to TRBJ1-2, with 8 bases lining up with TRBD1. Trimming cost V 3 bases and J 5 bases; bases outside gene matches: 11. CDR1 is LNHDA and CDR2 is SQIVND in the germline V gene (reference sequence). CDR3 length: 16 amino acids. The CDR3 reads CASSIPTGQARYGYTF. The DNA for the CDR3 is TGTGCCAGTAGTATCCCGACGGGACAGGCAAGATATGGCTACACCTTC.

This clone is medium-sized (0.01 to 0.1%) within its sample. The rearrangement uses TRBV30 and TRBJ1-2, with D possibly TRBD1 on 6 matching bases. V was trimmed by 7 bases and J by 7 bases, leaving 16 bases between them. The CDR3 extends over 12 amino acids. CDR1 is GTSNPN and CDR2 is SVGIG in the germline V gene (reference sequence). CDR3 sequence reads: CASLGLGAGYTF. For the CDR3, the DNA is TGTGCCTCCCTGGGGCTGGGGGCTGGCTACACCTTC. Using reference TRBV30 and TRBJ1-2 for the parts outside the CDR3, the full variable domain is SQTIHQWPATLVQPVGSPLSLECTVEGTSNPNLYWYRQAAGRGLQLLFYSVGIGQISSEVPQNLSASRPQDRQFILSSKKLLLSDSGFYLCASLGLGAGYTFGSGTRLTVV.

A remark on this clone: A much larger clonotype is one base distant, so this may be a read error. Within the sample, other DNA sequences also encode this same CDR3. The genes are TRBV20-1 and TRBJ2-7; a weak D match, TRBD2 (6 bases). Germline assignment: CDR1 DFQATT and CDR2 SNEGSKA (reference sequence). There are 14 residues in the CDR3. With 5 bases removed from V and 7 bases from J, the gap between germline ends came to 21 bases. The CDR3 bases are TGCAGTGCTCTCTTAGGTCAGGGACTTGGTGAGCAGTACTTC. It is translated as CSALLGQGLGEQYF.

This clone was seen a single time. A much larger clone lies one base from this, so it may be a read error. V is TRBV9 and J is TRBJ2-2; a weak D match, TRBD2 (5 bases). Trimming took off 1 base at V and 7 bases at J, with 8 bases between the two ends. The CDR3 length is 13 residues. The germline V gene encodes CDR1 SGDLS and CDR2 YYNGEE. The CDR3 DNA is TGTGCCAGCAGCGTATCTGAGGGCGGGGAGCTGTTTTTT. As protein: CASSVSEGGELFF. Filled out from reference TRBV9 and TRBJ2-2, the complete variable domain reads DSGVTQTPKHLITATGQRVTLRCSPRSGDLSVYWYQQSLDQGLQFLIQYYNGEERAKGNILERFSAQQFPDLHSELNLSSLELGDSALYFCASSVSEGGELFFGEGSRLTVL.

This clone was seen only once. The rearrangement uses TRBV5-4 and TRBJ2-7; TRBD2 agrees at 11 bases. CDR3 length equals 14 residues. Germline lookup yields CDR1 SGHNT and CDR2 YYREEE (reference sequence). With 4 bases clipped from V and 6 bases from J, the junction kept 6 bases outside the gene matches. CDR3 residues: CASSIAGGQGEQYF. The CDR3 region has the DNA TGTGCCAGCAGCATAGCGGGAGGGCAGGGCGAGCAGTACTTC.

This clone was recorded many times. The chain is built from TRBV7-2 and TRBJ1-5; no firm D call. The CDR3 consists of 14 residues. CDR1 SGHTA and CDR2 FQGNSA come from the germline V gene. V lost 2 bases and J 4 bases, leaving 9 bases between the germline ends. The CDR3 nucleotides read TGTGCCAGCAGCTTATACTACACAAATCAGCCCCAGCATTTT. This codes for CASSLYYTNQPQHF.

This clone was found many times. In DNA, the CDR3 is TGTGCCTCTGCTGAGGGATGGGATCAGCCCCAGCATTTT. This codes for CASAEGWDQPQHF. The chain uses TRBV2 and TRBJ1-5; D gene uncertain. The germline gives CDR1 SNHLY, CDR2 FYNNEI. Trimming stripped 11 bases from V and 5 bases from J, with 16 bases between. This CDR3 is built from 13 residues.

This clone was seen many times. This sequence joins TRBV15 and TRBJ2-5, with a possible D match to TRBD1 (5 bases). Germline assignment: CDR1 LNHNV and CDR2 YYDKDF (reference sequence). The CDR3 is 17 residues long. V lost 0 bases to trimming and J lost 2 bases, with 16 bases between them. CDR3 in DNA: TGTGCCACCAGCAGAGATCCTTGGGGCTCAAGACAAGAGACCCAGTACTTC. As protein: CATSRDPWGSRQETQYF.

Ten or more counts support this clone. The chain joins TRBV27 to TRBJ2-7; D possibly corresponds to TRBD1 (6 bases). The germline V and J ends were trimmed by 3 bases and 5 bases, with 17 bases remaining between them. Germline V lookup: CDR1 MNHEY, CDR2 SMNVEV (reference sequence). The CDR3 is 15 amino acids. CDR3 sequence (DNA): TGTGCCAGCAGTTTTCGCTTACAGGGTGGCCACGAGCAGTACTTC. Amino acid sequence: CASSFRLQGGHEQYF.

This clone was detected many times. This chain uses TRBV7-6 with TRBJ2-1; D is unresolved. Trimming left V 5 bases short and J 6 bases short, with 5 bases between. Germline V gene data show CDR1 as SGHVS and CDR2 as FNYEAQ. The CDR3 is 11 residues long. CDR3 in amino acids: CASSLSNEQFF. CDR3 coding DNA: TGTGCCAGCAGCCTCAGCAATGAGCAGTTCTTC. Full variable domain (missing parts from reference TRBV7-6 and TRBJ2-1): GAGVSQSPRYKVTKRGQDVALRCDPISGHVSLYWYRQALGQGPEFLTYFNYEAQQDKSGLPNDRFSAERPEGSISTLTIQRTEQRDSAMYRCASSLSNEQFFGPGTRLTVL.

CDR3 coding DNA: TGTGCCAGCAGTGTGCACAGGTTGAACACTGAAGCTTTCTTT. Protein sequence: CASSVHRLNTEAFF. This chain connects TRBV6-1 to TRBJ1-1; D may be TRBD1 (5 bases). Trimming left V 4 bases short and J 0 bases short, with 9 bases between. The CDR3 contains 14 residues. Germline lookup yields CDR1 MNHNS and CDR2 SASEGT.

The chain employs TRBV11-2 and TRBJ2-3; D perhaps matches TRBD2 (6 bases). Germline loops: CDR1 SGHAT, CDR2 FQNNGV. This CDR3 region has 16 residues. Deletions cut 0 bases from V and 6 bases from J, with 16 bases between. The CDR3 reads CASSLEGGKVWDTQYF. CDR3 coding DNA: TGTGCCAGCAGCTTAGAGGGCGGGAAGGTATGGGATACGCAGTATTTT.